The rows below give T cell receptor beta chains drawn from one sample of a study of T cells expressing NK-cell markers. One entry per CDR3 protein, without DNA, is what TCRdb gives after re-calling the 5' RACE reads. The repertoire table contains 140,000 to 150,000 distinct CDR3 sequences. Sequenced sample: blood T cells: a sorted CD56 or NKG2C T cell subset, CD4+ or CD8+ T cells, or bulk PBMC T cells (not recorded which). All receptors come from a man between 18 and 29 years old in good health. The CDR3 runs from the conserved cysteine through the conserved F or W.

J	V	CDR3
TRBJ2-1	TRBV24-1	CATLTSYGEQFF
TRBJ1-2	TRBV9	CASSAREGPNYGYTF
TRBJ2-1	TRBV2	CASSDQAGADNEQFF
TRBJ2-1	TRBV20-1	CSARPLGGSYNEQFF
TRBJ2-5	TRBV11-2	CASSLVTGAHQETQYF
TRBJ2-1	TRBV7-2	CASSYRAGEVYNEQFF
TRBJ2-3	TRBV9	CASSDSRADTQYF
TRBJ1-1	TRBV3-1	CASSPPLMNTEAFF
TRBJ2-6	TRBV11-1	CASSFPMDRESSGANVLTF
TRBJ2-2	TRBV24-1	CATSDLNYGSDTGELFF
TRBJ1-1	TRBV29-1	CSVGGVEGARNTEAFF
TRBJ2-4	TRBV29-1	CSVESGPNIQYF
TRBJ2-7	TRBV6-2/TRBV6-3	CASSTRPRSYSYEQYF